This is a list of T cell receptor beta chains from one sample in a study of blood T cell repertoires in COVID-19. Using immunoSEQ multiplex PCR, the repertoire was profiled, and TCRdb retains in-frame clones only, with some absent. The sample carries about 270,000 clones, 70% to 90% recorded once. Sequencing was carried out using peripheral blood. Receptor source: a woman in her 70s with acute or convalescent COVID-19. The CDR3 runs from the conserved cysteine through the conserved F or W. The D gene is left open where the match is weak. Clone size is given for some rows only: seen once, a few or many times, or a class if the clone is expanded.

size: NA
V: TRBV27
D: NA
J: TRBJ1-2
CDR3: CASSPTRNYGYTF
DNA: TGTGCCAGCAGCCCTACCCGAAACTATGGCTACACCTTC

size: NA
V: TRBV6-5
D: NA
J: TRBJ1-2
CDR3: CASCASGGNYGYTF
DNA: TGTGCCAGTTGCGCGTCGGGGGGCAACTATGGCTACACCTTC

size: NA
V: TRBV3-1/TRBV3-2
D: NA
J: TRBJ1-1
CDR3: CASSLSDRNTEAFF
DNA: TGTGCCAGCAGCCTATCGGACAGGAACACTGAAGCTTTCTTT

size: NA
V: TRBV2
D: TRBD1
J: TRBJ1-1
CDR3: CASSTSGTANTEAFF
DNA: TGTGCCAGCAGTACCTCCGGGACAGCGAACACTGAAGCTTTCTTT

size: NA
V: TRBV6-5
D: TRBD1
J: TRBJ2-7
CDR3: CASNRGNEQYF
DNA: TGTGCCAGTAACAGGGGTAACGAGCAGTACTTC

size: NA
V: TRBV2
D: TRBD1
J: TRBJ2-3
CDR3: CASSEDRTQDTQYF
DNA: TGTGCCAGCAGTGAGGACAGGACTCAAGATACGCAGTATTTT

size: NA
V: TRBV5-4
D: NA
J: TRBJ1-2
CDR3: CASSPVAGGYGYTF
DNA: TGTGCCAGCAGCCCGGTAGCGGGGGGGTATGGCTACACCTTC

size: few
V: TRBV12-3/TRBV12-4
D: TRBD1
J: TRBJ2-7
CDR3: CASSTTGLDEQYF
DNA: TGTGCCAGCAGTACGACAGGGTTGGATGAGCAGTACTTC

size: NA
V: TRBV6-5
D: NA
J: TRBJ2-5
CDR3: CASSSPRDWGKETQYF
DNA: TGTGCCAGCAGTTCTCCCCGGGACTGGGGGAAAGAGACCCAGTACTTC

size: NA
V: TRBV15
D: NA
J: TRBJ1-1
CDR3: CATSSQWAGKNTEAFF
DNA: TGTGCCACCAGCAGCCAGTGGGCAGGGAAGAACACTGAAGCTTTCTTT

size: NA
V: TRBV18
D: NA
J: TRBJ1-4
CDR3: CASSHRLGEKLFF
DNA: TGTGCCAGCTCACATAGACTCGGAGAAAAACTGTTTTTT

size: NA
V: TRBV10-2
D: TRBD1
J: TRBJ1-1
CDR3: CASSESGGISEAFF
DNA: TGCGCCAGCAGTGAATCAGGGGGTATCTCTGAAGCTTTCTTT

size: NA
V: TRBV19
D: NA
J: TRBJ1-1
CDR3: CASSTLGLNPEAFF
DNA: TGTGCCAGTAGTACCCTTGGGCTCAACCCTGAAGCTTTCTTT

size: NA
V: TRBV5-1
D: TRBD1
J: TRBJ2-2
CDR3: CASSTQGAVSGELFF
DNA: TGCGCCAGCAGCACGCAGGGGGCAGTGAGCGGGGAGCTGTTTTTT

size: NA
V: TRBV30
D: NA
J: TRBJ1-4
CDR3: CAWSKGGEKLFF
DNA: TGTGCCTGGAGTAAAGGAGGGGAAAAACTGTTTTTT

size: NA
V: TRBV3-1/TRBV3-2
D: NA
J: TRBJ2-3
CDR3: CASSQDLLAGMADTQYF
DNA: TGTGCCAGCAGCCAAGATCTTTTGGCAGGGATGGCAGATACGCAGTATTTT

size: NA
V: TRBV30
D: NA
J: TRBJ2-7
CDR3: CAWSVGREHEQYF
DNA: TGTGCCTGGAGTGTAGGGCGGGAACACGAGCAGTACTTC

size: NA
V: TRBV5-1
D: NA
J: TRBJ1-2
CDR3: CASSLGGRAYDGYTF
DNA: TGCGCCAGCAGCTTGGGGGGGCGCGCCTACGATGGCTACACCTTC

size: once
V: TRBV7-9
D: NA
J: TRBJ2-3
CDR3: CASSLDGYTDTQYF
DNA: TGTGCCAGCAGCTTAGACGGGTACACAGATACGCAGTATTTT

size: NA
V: TRBV11-2
D: TRBD1
J: TRBJ1-2
CDR3: CASSLTTGTGIYGYTF
DNA: TGTGCCAGCAGCTTAACGACCGGGACAGGGATCTATGGCTACACCTTC

size: NA
V: TRBV20-1
D: NA
J: TRBJ1-5
CDR3: CSAPKPQHF
DNA: TGCAGTGCCCCTAAGCCCCAGCATTTT

size: NA
V: TRBV5-1
D: TRBD2
J: TRBJ2-3
CDR3: CASSSISGGHTDTQYF
DNA: TGCGCCAGCAGCTCCATTAGCGGGGGGCACACAGATACGCAGTATTTT

size: NA
V: TRBV5-1
D: TRBD1
J: TRBJ1-6
CDR3: CASSSGQGSSYNSPLHF
DNA: TGCGCCAGCAGCTCCGGACAGGGGAGCTCCTATAATTCACCCCTCCACTTT

size: NA
V: TRBV4-1
D: NA
J: TRBJ1-6
CDR3: CASSQDFGRTYNSPLHF
DNA: TGCGCCAGCAGCCAAGATTTTGGCAGAACGTATAATTCACCCCTCCACTTT

size: NA
V: TRBV14
D: TRBD1
J: TRBJ2-4
CDR3: CASSQVMDRDNIQYF
DNA: TGTGCCAGCAGCCAAGTAATGGACAGGGATAACATTCAGTACTTC

size: NA
V: TRBV2
D: NA
J: TRBJ2-5
CDR3: CASSGVASYQETQYF
DNA: TGTGCCAGCAGTGGAGTAGCGAGTTACCAAGAGACCCAGTACTTC

size: NA
V: TRBV5-6
D: NA
J: TRBJ1-2
CDR3: CASSPNPGSSGYTF
DNA: TGTGCCAGCAGCCCAAACCCGGGTAGCTCTGGCTACACCTTC

size: once
V: TRBV6-5
D: NA
J: TRBJ1-5
CDR3: CASTQATQNQPQHF
DNA: TGTGCCAGCACTCAGGCCACCCAAAATCAGCCCCAGCATTTT

size: NA
V: TRBV2
D: TRBD1
J: TRBJ1-1
CDR3: CASSPKRTGRTEAFF
DNA: TGTGCCAGCAGTCCAAAACGGACAGGTCGCACTGAAGCTTTCTTT

size: NA
V: TRBV10-1
D: TRBD1
J: TRBJ1-1
CDR3: CASSPDRANIKAFF
DNA: TGCGCCAGCAGTCCGGACAGGGCAAATATCAAAGCTTTCTTT

size: NA
V: TRBV18
D: TRBD1
J: TRBJ1-2
CDR3: CASSAGTDYGYTF
DNA: TGTGCCAGCTCAGCCGGGACAGACTATGGCTACACCTTC

size: NA
V: TRBV4-2
D: NA
J: TRBJ1-1
CDR3: CASSSTGRGSTEAFF
DNA: TGTGCCAGCAGCTCTACCGGCAGGGGCAGCACTGAAGCTTTCTTT

size: NA
V: TRBV9
D: NA
J: TRBJ2-1
CDR3: CASSVVGGNYNEQFF
DNA: TGTGCCAGCAGCGTAGTTGGGGGGAATTACAATGAGCAGTTCTTC

size: NA
V: TRBV9
D: NA
J: TRBJ2-1
CDR3: CASSVGRGRGYNEQFF
DNA: TGTGCCAGCAGCGTAGGGAGGGGGCGGGGCTACAATGAGCAGTTCTTC

size: NA
V: TRBV2
D: TRBD2
J: TRBJ2-5
CDR3: CASSDTGLVVETQYF
DNA: TGTGCCAGCAGTGACACGGGACTAGTCGTCGAGACCCAGTACTTC

size: NA
V: TRBV19
D: TRBD1
J: TRBJ1-5
CDR3: CASSARQGWISQPQHF
DNA: TGTGCCAGTAGTGCTCGACAGGGTTGGATCTCGCAGCCCCAGCATTTT

size: NA
V: TRBV6-5
D: TRBD1
J: TRBJ1-1
CDR3: CASSPGQGAVGLF
DNA: TGTGCCAGCAGCCCGGGACAGGGGGCGGTGGGGCTCTTT

size: NA
V: TRBV6-6
D: NA
J: TRBJ2-6
CDR3: CASRDSSGANVLTF
DNA: TGTGCCAGCAGGGACAGCTCTGGGGCCAACGTCCTGACTTTC

size: NA
V: TRBV29-1
D: TRBD2
J: TRBJ2-1
CDR3: CSVPGQGIAGGIHNEQFF
DNA: TGCAGCGTTCCGGGACAGGGAATAGCGGGGGGGATCCACAATGAGCAGTTCTTC

size: NA
V: TRBV9
D: TRBD1
J: TRBJ1-1
CDR3: CASSAQGDSNTEAFF
DNA: TGTGCCAGCAGCGCACAGGGGGATTCTAACACTGAAGCTTTCTTT

size: NA
V: TRBV10-1
D: NA
J: TRBJ2-1
CDR3: CASSERVGETAQFF
DNA: TGCGCCAGCAGTGAGAGGGTGGGAGAAACAGCGCAGTTCTTC

size: NA
V: TRBV6-5
D: NA
J: TRBJ1-2
CDR3: CASSTVGYTF
DNA: TGTGCCAGCAGCACAGTGGGCTACACCTTC

size: NA
V: TRBV7-8
D: NA
J: TRBJ2-7
CDR3: CASSLRTGGGAAYEQYF
DNA: TGTGCCAGCAGCTTACGGACCGGTGGCGGGGCGGCCTACGAGCAGTACTTC

size: once
V: TRBV2
D: TRBD2
J: TRBJ2-5
CDR3: CASSRLAGRETQYF
DNA: TGTGCCAGCAGCCGACTAGCGGGGCGCGAGACCCAGTACTTC

size: once
V: TRBV27
D: NA
J: TRBJ2-7
CDR3: CASRLLLQGWYEQYF
DNA: TGTGCCAGCAGACTACTACTACAGGGTTGGTACGAGCAGTACTTC

size: NA
V: TRBV2
D: NA
J: TRBJ1-5
CDR3: CASKGSVFSDSNQPQHF
DNA: TGTGCCAGCAAGGGGTCGGTATTTTCAGATAGCAATCAGCCCCAGCATTTT

size: NA
V: TRBV11-2
D: TRBD1
J: TRBJ2-1
CDR3: CASSPGQGTYNEQFF
DNA: TGTGCCAGCAGCCCGGGACAGGGGACCTACAATGAGCAGTTCTTC

size: NA
V: TRBV30
D: NA
J: TRBJ2-3
CDR3: CAWSVGVSTDTQYF
DNA: TGTGCCTGGAGTGTAGGGGTAAGCACAGATACGCAGTATTTT

size: NA
V: TRBV5-4
D: NA
J: TRBJ2-1
CDR3: CASSRTGTEQFF
DNA: TGTGCCAGCAGCCGAACAGGGACGGAGCAGTTCTTC